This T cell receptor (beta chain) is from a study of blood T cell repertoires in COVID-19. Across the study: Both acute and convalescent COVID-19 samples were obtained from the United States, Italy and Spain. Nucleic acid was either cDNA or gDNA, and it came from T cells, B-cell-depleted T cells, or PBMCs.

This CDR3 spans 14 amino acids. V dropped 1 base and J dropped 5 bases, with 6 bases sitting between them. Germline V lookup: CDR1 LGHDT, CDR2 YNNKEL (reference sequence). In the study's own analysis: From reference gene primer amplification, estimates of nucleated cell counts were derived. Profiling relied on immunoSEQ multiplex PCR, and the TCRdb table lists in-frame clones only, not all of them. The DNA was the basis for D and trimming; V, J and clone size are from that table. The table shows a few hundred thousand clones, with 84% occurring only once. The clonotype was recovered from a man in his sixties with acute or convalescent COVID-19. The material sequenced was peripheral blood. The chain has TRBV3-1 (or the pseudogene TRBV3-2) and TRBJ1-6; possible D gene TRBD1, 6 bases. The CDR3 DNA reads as TGTGCCAGCAGCCAAGCAGGGGATAATTCACCCCTCCACTTT. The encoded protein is CASSQAGDNSPLHF.